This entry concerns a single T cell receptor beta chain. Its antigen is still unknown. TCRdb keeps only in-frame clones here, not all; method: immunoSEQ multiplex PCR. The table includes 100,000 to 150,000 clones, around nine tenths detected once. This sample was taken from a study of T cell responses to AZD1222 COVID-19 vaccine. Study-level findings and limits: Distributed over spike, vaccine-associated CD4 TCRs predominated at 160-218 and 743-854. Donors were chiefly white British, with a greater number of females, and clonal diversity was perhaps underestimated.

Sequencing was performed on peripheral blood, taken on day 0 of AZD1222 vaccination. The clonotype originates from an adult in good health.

The CDR3 sequence is CASSLGQGSGANVLTF. In DNA, the CDR3 is TGTGCCAGCAGCTTGGGACAGGGATCCGGGGCCAACGTCCTGACTTTC. J is TRBJ2-6 and V is TRBV7-8; the match to TRBD1 covers 9 bases. The CDR3 spans 16 residues. V lost 3 bases to trimming and J lost 4 bases; unmatched junction nucleotides: 4. In germline, CDR1 is SGHVS, CDR2 FQNEAQ.